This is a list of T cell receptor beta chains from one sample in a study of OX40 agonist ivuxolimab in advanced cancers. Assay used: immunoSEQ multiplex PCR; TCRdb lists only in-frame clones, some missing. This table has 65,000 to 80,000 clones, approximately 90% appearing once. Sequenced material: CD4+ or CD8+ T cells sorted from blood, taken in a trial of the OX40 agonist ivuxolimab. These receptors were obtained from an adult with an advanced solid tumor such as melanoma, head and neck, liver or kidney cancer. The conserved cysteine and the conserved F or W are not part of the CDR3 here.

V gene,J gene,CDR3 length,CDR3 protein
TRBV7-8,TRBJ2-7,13,ASSSPVAGGYEQY
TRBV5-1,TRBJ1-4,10,ASSRRNEKLF
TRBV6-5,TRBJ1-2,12,ASRRQGLGYGYT
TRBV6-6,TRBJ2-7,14,ASSAGRTRRNYEQY
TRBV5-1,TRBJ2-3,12,ASSSGRSTDTQY
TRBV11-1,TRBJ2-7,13,ASSPGTSGFYEQY
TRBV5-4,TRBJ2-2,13,ASSPNAANTGELF
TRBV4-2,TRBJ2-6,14,ASSPKGVSGANVLT
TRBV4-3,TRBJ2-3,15,ASSQDVPGGGADTQY
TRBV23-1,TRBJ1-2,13,ASSQLNGQEYGYT
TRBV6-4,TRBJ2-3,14,ASSDLSGASTDTQY
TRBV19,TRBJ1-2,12,ASSIVGQGSGYT
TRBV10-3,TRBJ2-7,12,AIRAGDRGHEQY
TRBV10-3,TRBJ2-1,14,AISKQGPPGDNEQF
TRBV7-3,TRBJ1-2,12,ASSIQGQGDGYT
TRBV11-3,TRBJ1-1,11,ASSFRLNTEAF
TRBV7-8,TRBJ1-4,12,ASSPDEANEKLF
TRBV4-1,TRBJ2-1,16,ASTDSGEAGVHLGEQF
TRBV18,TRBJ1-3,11,ASSPEAGNTIY
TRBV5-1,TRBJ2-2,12,ASSLVANTGELF
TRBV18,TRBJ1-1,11,ASRMGGNTEAF
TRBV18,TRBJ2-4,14,ASSPQSGTIRSIQY
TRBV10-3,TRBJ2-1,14,AIRTGTGIDYNEQF
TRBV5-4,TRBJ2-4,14,ASSDRASTVRNIQY
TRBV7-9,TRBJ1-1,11,ASSLGGPTEAF
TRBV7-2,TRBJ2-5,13,ASSSLEGYRETQY
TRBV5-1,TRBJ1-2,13,ASSLEGDKGAGYT
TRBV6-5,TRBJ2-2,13,ASSPGTSGTGELF
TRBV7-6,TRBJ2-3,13,ASSTTGGGTDTQY
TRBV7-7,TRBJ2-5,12,ASSLAGTGETQY
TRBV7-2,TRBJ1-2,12,ASSEGQGALGYT
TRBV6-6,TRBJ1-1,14,ASTRDRGSGYTEAF
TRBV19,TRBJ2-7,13,ASSISSISSYEQY
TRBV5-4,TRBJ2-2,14,ASSLEGLADTGELF
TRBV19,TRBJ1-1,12,ASKGPNFNTEAF
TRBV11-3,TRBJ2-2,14,ASSPRGREGTGELF